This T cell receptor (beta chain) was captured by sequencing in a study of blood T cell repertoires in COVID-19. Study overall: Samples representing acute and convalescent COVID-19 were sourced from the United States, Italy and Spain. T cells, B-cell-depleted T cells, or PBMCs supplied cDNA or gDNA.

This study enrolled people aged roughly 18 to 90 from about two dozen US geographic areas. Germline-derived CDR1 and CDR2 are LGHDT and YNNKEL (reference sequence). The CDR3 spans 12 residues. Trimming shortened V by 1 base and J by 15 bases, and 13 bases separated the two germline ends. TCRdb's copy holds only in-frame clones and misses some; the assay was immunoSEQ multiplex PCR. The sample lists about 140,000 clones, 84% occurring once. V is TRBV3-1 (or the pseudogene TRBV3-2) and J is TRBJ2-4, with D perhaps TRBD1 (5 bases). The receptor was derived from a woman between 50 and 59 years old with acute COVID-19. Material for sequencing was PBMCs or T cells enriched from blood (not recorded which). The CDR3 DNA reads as TGTGCCAGCAGCCAAGGAAGTCAGGGTGCGTACTTC. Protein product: CASSQGSQGAYF.